A single sample gave rise to the 15 T cell receptor beta chains below, sequenced in a study of monozygotic twins with inflammatory bowel disease. TCRdb re-called the 5' RACE reads; one entry per CDR3 protein, DNA not given. In total, the table holds roughly 330,000 distinct CDR3 sequences. The sample was blood. These receptors all stem from a human donor with ulcerative colitis or Crohn's disease, or a healthy co-twin of an affected twin (not recorded which).

The chain links TRBV4-3 to TRBJ2-3; TCRdb picks TRBD1, but there is no DNA to check that call. This CDR3 spans 14 amino acids. Germline lookup yields CDR1 LGHNA and CDR2 YSLEER. CDR3 in amino acids: CASGGESLGDTQYF.

This rearrangement joins TRBV28 to TRBJ2-1; the D call from TCRdb, TRBD2, cannot be confirmed without DNA. The CDR3 covers 14 residues. Germline loops: CDR1 MDHEN, CDR2 SYDVKM. The CDR3 here is CASSSRGNYNEQFF.

J is TRBJ2-5 and V is TRBV7-7; TCRdb picks TRBD2, but there is no DNA to check that call. Germline V gene lookup returns CDR1 SSHAT and CDR2 FNYEAQ (reference sequence). The length of the CDR3 is 14 residues. CDR3 sequence reads: CASSLVGEGETQYF.

The gene calls are TRBV3-1 and TRBJ2-7. This CDR3 comprises 12 residues. Germline V gene sequence: CDR1 LGHDT, CDR2 YNNKEL (reference sequence). This CDR3 reads CASSQVRSEQYF.

V usage is TRBV6-1 and J usage is TRBJ2-7. CDR1 and CDR2 from the germline V gene are MNHNS and SASEGT. The CDR3 consists of 14 residues. This CDR3 is CASSESPATYEQYF.

The chain carries TRBV4-1 and TRBJ1-6; absent DNA, TCRdb's TRBD1 call cannot be checked. This CDR3 contains 14 residues. Germline V gives CDR1 MGHRA, CDR2 YSYEKL. CDR3 loop: CASSQVVYGGSLHF.

J is TRBJ2-5 and V is TRBV10-1; TCRdb calls TRBD2, which cannot be checked without DNA. Germline V gene data show CDR1 as WNHNN and CDR2 as SYGVQD (reference sequence). The length of the CDR3 is 17 residues. Here the CDR3 reads CASSEMGTSGEQETQYF.

The chain has TRBV30 and TRBJ1-1; lacking DNA, the TRBD1 call made by TCRdb goes unchecked. The CDR3 is 12 amino acids. Per the germline V gene, CDR1 is GTSNPN and CDR2 is SVGIG (reference sequence). CDR3 sequence: CAWSYHRGEAFF.

This chain links TRBV7-9 with TRBJ1-1; TCRdb calls TRBD1, which cannot be checked without DNA. Germline V lookup: CDR1 SEHNR, CDR2 FQNEAQ (reference sequence). The CDR3 spans 14 residues. Here the CDR3 reads CASMRPGGNTEAFF.

The chain recombines TRBV29-1 with TRBJ2-5; the D call from TCRdb, TRBD1, cannot be confirmed without DNA. Germline-derived CDR1 and CDR2 are SQVTM and ANQGSEA. CDR3 length: 15 amino acids. CDR3 sequence reads: CSVEDWDRGLETQYF.

The J gene is TRBJ2-1, the V gene TRBV7-6; TCRdb returns TRBD2, unconfirmable since there is no DNA. The V gene's germline CDR1 is SGHVS and CDR2 FNYEAQ. The CDR3 contains 16 residues. CDR3: CASSRLAGEAYNEQFF.

This sequence joins TRBV5-5 and TRBJ1-6; TCRdb's assignment of TRBD1 cannot be checked, as there is no DNA. CDR1 and CDR2 (germline): SGHKS, YYEKEE (reference sequence). This CDR3 has 15 amino acids. CDR3 sequence: CASSLAGGPNSPLHF.

The chain carries TRBV6-1 and TRBJ2-1; no DNA is available, so the TRBD1 call from TCRdb remains unchecked. This CDR3 has 14 residues. The germline V gene encodes CDR1 MNHNS and CDR2 SASEGT. The CDR3 sequence is CASGGVPGGSEQFF.

The chain joins TRBV28 to TRBJ2-5; TCRdb designates TRBD1, a call that cannot be tested without DNA. The CDR3 is 15 residues long. Germline values: CDR1 MDHEN, CDR2 SYDVKM. CDR3 sequence reads: CASSLGTGGQETQYF. Filled out from reference TRBV28 and TRBJ2-5, the complete variable domain reads DVKVTQSSRYLVKRTGEKVFLECVQDMDHENMFWYRQDPGLGLRLIYFSYDVKMKEKGDIPEGYSVSREKKERFSLILESASTNQTSMYLCASSLGTGGQETQYFGPGTRLLVL.

The chain joins TRBV5-1 to TRBJ2-3; as DNA is missing, the TRBD1 call by TCRdb cannot be tested. Germline lookup yields CDR1 SGHRS and CDR2 YFSETQ. This CDR3 comprises 16 residues. CDR3 loop: CASSPVSGTGTDTQYF. Together with reference TRBV5-1 and TRBJ2-3, the CDR3 gives the full variable domain: KAGVTQTPRYLIKTRGQQVTLSCSPISGHRSVSWYQQTPGQGLQFLFEYFSETQRNKGNFPGRFSGRQFSNSRSEMNVSTLELGDSALYLCASSPVSGTGTDTQYFGPGTRLTVL.